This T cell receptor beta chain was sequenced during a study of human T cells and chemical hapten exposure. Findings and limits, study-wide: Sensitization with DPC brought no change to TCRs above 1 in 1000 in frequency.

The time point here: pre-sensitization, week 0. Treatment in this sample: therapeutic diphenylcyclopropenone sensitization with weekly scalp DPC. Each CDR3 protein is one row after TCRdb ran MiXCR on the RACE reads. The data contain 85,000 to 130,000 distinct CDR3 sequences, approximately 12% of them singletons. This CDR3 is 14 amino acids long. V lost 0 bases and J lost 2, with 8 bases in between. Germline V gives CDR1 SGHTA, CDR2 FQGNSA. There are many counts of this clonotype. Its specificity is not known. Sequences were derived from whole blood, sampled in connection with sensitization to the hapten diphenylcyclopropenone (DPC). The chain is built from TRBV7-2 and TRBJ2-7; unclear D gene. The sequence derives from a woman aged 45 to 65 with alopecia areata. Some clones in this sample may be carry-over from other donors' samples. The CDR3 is CASSLAPSTYEQYF. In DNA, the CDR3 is TGTGCCAGCAGCTTAGCCCCCTCAACCTACGAGCAGTACTTC.